The following is a T cell receptor beta chain sequence with its context. What it recognizes is unknown. The CDR3 is 18 residues long. V was pared by 2 bases and J by 3 bases, with 9 bases of the junction left unmatched. Germline CDR1 is LGHNT and CDR2 is FRNRAP. This sample was taken from a study of cytomegalovirus exposure and HLA in healthy donors. Whole-study results and caveats: A later analysis reportedly found fewer N-insertions in an Asian-associated ancestry cluster than the roughly 670-donor mean. Researchers reported in a later analysis that common viral pathogens appeared linked to several top clusters. Accounts indicate the classifier identified cytomegalovirus status with strong specificity and sensitivity.

Both 60 Vbeta primers and 13 Jbeta primers went into the PCR. Libraries were prepared by immunoSEQ multiplex PCR; TCRdb keeps only in-frame clonotypes and omits some of them. The data show about 140,000 clones, 60% to 80% seen once. The sequence derives from a woman in her thirties or forties in good health and CMV-seronegative. The gene calls are TRBV12-5 and TRBJ2-3, with 12 positions matching TRBD2. What was sequenced was PBMCs. CDR3 bases: TGTGCTAGTGGTTTGCCCCTAGCGGGGGGGCCGGGTACAGATACGCAGTATTTT. Translating it yields CASGLPLAGGPGTDTQYF.